This T cell receptor beta chain was sequenced in a study of OX40 agonist ivuxolimab in advanced cancers. Looking at the study overall: People who had prior anti-PD-1, anti-PD-L1 or anti-CTLA-4 therapy could take part, and about 37% had some.

Assay used: immunoSEQ multiplex PCR; TCRdb lists only in-frame clones, some missing. The sample consists of tens of thousands of clones, 91% of them appearing once. Germline V gene data show CDR1 as LNHDA and CDR2 as SQIVND (reference sequence). The CDR3 runs to 11 residues. V gave up 6 bases and J gave up 8 bases, with 10 bases separating them. The chain recombines TRBV19 with TRBJ1-2, with D uncertain. This TCR came from an adult with an advanced solid tumor such as melanoma, head and neck, liver or kidney cancer. Sequenced material: CD4+ or CD8+ T cells sorted from blood, taken in a trial of the OX40 agonist ivuxolimab. CDR3 DNA: TGTGCCAGTAGCACGCCGGGGGGCTACACCTTC. It encodes CASSTPGGYTF.